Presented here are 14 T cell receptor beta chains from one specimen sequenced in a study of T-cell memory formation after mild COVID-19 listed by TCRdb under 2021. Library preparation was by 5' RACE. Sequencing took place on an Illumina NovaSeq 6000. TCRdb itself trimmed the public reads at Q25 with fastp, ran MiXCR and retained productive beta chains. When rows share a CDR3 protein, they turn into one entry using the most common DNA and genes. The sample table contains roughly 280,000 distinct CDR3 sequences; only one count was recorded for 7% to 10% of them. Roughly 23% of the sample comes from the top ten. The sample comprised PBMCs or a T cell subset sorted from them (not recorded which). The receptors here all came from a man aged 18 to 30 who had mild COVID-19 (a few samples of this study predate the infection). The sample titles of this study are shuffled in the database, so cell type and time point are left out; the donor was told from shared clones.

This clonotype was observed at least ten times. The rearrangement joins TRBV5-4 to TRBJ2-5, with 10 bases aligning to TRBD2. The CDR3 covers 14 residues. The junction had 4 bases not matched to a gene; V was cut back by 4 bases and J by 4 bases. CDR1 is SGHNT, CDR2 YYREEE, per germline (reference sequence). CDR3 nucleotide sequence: TGTGCCAGCAGCCAGACTAGCGGGCCAGAGACCCAGTACTTC. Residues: CASSQTSGPETQYF.

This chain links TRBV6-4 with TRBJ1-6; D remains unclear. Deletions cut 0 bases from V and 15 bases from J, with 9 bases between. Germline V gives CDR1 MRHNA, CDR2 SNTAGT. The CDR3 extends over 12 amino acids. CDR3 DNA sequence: TGTGCCAGCAGTGACTCGTCGGTACACCTCCACTTT. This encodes CASSDSSVHLHF.

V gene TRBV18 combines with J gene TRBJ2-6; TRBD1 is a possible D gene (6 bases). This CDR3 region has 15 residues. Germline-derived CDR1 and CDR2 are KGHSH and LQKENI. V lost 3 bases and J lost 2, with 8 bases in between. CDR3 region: CASSPQGPGANVLTF. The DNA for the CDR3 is TGTGCCAGCTCACCCCAGGGGCCTGGGGCCAACGTCCTGACTTTC.

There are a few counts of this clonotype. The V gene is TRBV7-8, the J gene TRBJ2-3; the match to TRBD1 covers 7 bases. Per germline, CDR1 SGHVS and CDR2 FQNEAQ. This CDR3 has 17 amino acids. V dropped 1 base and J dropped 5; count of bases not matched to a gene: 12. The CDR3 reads CASSLVGTTGFRDTQYF. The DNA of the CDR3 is TGTGCCAGCAGCTTAGTCGGGACGACAGGGTTTAGAGATACGCAGTATTTT.

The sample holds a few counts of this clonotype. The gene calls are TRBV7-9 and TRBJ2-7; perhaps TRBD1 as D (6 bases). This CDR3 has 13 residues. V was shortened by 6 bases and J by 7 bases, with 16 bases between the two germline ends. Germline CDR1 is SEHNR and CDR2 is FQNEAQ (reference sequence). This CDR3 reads CASRQEGVREQYF. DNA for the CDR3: TGTGCCAGCAGACAAGAGGGGGTGCGGGAGCAGTACTTC.

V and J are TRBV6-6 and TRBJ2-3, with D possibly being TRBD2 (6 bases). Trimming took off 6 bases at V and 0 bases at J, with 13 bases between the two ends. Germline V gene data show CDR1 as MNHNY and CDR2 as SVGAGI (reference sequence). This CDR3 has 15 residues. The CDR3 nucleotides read TGTGCCAGCAGCCCGGGACTCACTAGCACAGATACGCAGTATTTT. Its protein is CASSPGLTSTDTQYF.

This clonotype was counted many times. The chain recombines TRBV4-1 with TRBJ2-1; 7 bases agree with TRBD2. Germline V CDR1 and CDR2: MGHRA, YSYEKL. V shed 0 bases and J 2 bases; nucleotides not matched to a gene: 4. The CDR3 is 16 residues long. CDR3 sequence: CASSQEARGAYNEQFF. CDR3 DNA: TGCGCCAGCAGCCAAGAAGCCCGGGGGGCCTACAATGAGCAGTTCTTC.

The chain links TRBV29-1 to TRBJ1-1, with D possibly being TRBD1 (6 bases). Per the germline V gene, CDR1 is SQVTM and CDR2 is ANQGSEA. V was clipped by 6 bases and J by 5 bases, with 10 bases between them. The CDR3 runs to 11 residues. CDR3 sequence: CSVGQPTEAFF. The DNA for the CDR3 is TGCAGCGTAGGACAGCCAACTGAAGCTTTCTTT.

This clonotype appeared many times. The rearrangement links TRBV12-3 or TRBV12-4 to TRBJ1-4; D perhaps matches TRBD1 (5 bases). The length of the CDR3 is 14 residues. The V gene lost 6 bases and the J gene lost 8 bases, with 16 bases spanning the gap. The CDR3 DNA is TGTGCCAGCAGCCTTCGGGGGTACAGGGAAAAACTGTTTTTT. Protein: CASSLRGYREKLFF.

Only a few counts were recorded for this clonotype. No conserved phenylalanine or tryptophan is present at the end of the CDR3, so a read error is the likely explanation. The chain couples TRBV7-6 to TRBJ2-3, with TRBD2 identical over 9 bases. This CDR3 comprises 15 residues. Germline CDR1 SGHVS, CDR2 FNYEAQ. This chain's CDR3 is CASSLGGGATNTQYL. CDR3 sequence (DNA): TGTGCCAGCAGCTTAGGCGGGGGGGCCACAAATACGCAGTATCTT.

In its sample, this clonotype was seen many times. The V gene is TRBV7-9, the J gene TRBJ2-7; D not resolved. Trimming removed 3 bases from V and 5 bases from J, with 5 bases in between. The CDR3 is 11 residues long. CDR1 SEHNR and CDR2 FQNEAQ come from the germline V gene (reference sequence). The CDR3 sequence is CASSFLDEQYF. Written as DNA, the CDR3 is TGTGCCAGCAGCTTCTTGGACGAGCAGTACTTC.

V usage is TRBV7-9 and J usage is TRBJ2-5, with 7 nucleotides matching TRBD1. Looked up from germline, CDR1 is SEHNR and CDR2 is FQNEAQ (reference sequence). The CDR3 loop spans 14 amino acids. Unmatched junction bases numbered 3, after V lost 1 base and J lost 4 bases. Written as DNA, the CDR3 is TGTGCCAGCAGCTTAGTGACAGGGACAGAGACCCAGTACTTC. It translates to CASSLVTGTETQYF.

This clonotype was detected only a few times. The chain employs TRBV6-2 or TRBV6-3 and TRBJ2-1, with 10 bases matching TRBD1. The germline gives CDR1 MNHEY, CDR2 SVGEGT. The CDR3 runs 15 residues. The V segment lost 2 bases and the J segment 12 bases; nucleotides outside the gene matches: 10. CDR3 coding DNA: TGTGCCAGCAGTTACGGGACAGGGGCCCTCCGGGGGCAGTTCTTC. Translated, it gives CASSYGTGALRGQFF.

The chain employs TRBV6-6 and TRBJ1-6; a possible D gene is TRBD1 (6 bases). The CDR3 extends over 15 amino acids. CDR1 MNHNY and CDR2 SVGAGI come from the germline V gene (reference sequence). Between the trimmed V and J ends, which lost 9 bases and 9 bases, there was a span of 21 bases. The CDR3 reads CASAGGLWFRSPLHF. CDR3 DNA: TGTGCCAGTGCCGGGGGCCTCTGGTTCCGTTCACCCCTCCACTTT.